This TCR beta chain comes out of a study of T cells in Graves' hyperthyroidism and ophthalmopathy. As for the study in general: Peripheral blood was drawn at first diagnosis, prior to all treatment.

Germline-derived CDR1 and CDR2 are MDHEN and SYDVKM. J lost 1 base, V lost 3 bases, and 6 bases had no gene match. CDR3 length: 16 amino acids. This clonotype was counted ten times or more. Newly diagnosed hyperthyroidism, duration under 2 months, in patients aged 18 to 65. Authors of the study amplified TCR beta CDR3 regions from RNA transcripts. A set of HTBI primers served as the primers for a first-round RT-PCR of the TCR CDR3. TCRdb reanalysed the multiplex PCR reads using MiXCR and keeps one entry per CDR3 protein. The sample lists fewer than 450,000 distinct CDR3 sequences; about 15% were seen once.

The chain has TRBV28 and TRBJ1-5; 7 bases align to TRBD1. The receptor was derived from a woman aged 25 to 39 with Graves' hyperthyroidism that later progressed to Graves' ophthalmopathy. The material sequenced was blood. The CDR3 nucleotides are TGTGCCAGCAGTTTGATGGGACAGATGAGCAATCAGCCCCAGCATTTT. The encoded protein is CASSLMGQMSNQPQHF.